This T cell receptor beta chain was recorded in a study of T cell repertoires in aging, cancer and after chemotherapy. TRB rearrangements spanning V, D and J were amplified using mixed TRB-A/B primers. TCRdb independently ran MiXCR on the multiplex PCR reads; one entry per CDR3 protein. The sample includes some 10,000 distinct CDR3 sequences, over 30% of them seen just once. The CDR3 is made up of 12 amino acids. Trimming pared 2 bases from V and 6 bases from J, leaving 6 bases between. CDR1 is SEHNR, CDR2 FQNEAQ, per germline (reference sequence). TCR beta rearrangements were amplified from peripheral blood genomic DNA. This clonotype was detected only a few times.

Sequencing input: blood. This chain connects TRBV7-9 to TRBJ2-3; D unclear. The sequence came from a human donor in good health. CDR3 in DNA: TGTGCCAGCAGCTTACAAGGGGATACGCAGTATTTT. It is translated as CASSLQGDTQYF.